The clone carrying this T cell receptor (beta chain) was picked up one time. The antigen is not known. At one boundary the junction diverges from the germline segment, which might be a read error. Germline CDR1 is SGHTA and CDR2 is FQGTGA. CDR3 size: 14 residues. These data belong to a study of T cell responses to AZD1222 COVID-19 vaccine. Whole-study findings and limits: Nearly half of spike-specific TCRs reportedly go after variant regions that carry no mutations.

Clones were sequenced by immunoSEQ multiplex PCR, and TCRdb holds only the in-frame ones, with some missing. Here the sample spans tens of thousands of clones, approximately 90% being singletons. This specimen consisted of peripheral blood, obtained 28 days after the second dose of the MenACWY control vaccine. The TCR originated in an adult who received the MenACWY meningococcal vaccine as a control. The chain has TRBV7-3 and TRBJ2-2; no firm D call. The CDR3: CASSLMSNTGELFF. CDR3 in DNA: TGTGCCAGCAGCTTAATGTCCAACACTGGGGAGCTGTTTTTT.